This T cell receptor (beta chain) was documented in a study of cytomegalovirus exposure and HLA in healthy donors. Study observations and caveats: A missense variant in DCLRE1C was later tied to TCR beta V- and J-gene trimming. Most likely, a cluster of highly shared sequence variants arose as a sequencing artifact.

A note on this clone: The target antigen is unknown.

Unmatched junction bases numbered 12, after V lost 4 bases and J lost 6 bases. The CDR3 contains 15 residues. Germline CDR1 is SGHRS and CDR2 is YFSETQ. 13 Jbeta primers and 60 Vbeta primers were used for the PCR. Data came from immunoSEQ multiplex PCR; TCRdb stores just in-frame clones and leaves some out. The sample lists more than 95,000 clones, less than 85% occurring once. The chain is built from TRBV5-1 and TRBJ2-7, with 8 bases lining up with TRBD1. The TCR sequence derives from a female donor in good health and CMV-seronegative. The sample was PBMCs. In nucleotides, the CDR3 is TGCGCCAGCAGCCGGCTGGGACAGGAGATTAGCGAGCAGTACTTC. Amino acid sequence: CASSRLGQEISEQYF. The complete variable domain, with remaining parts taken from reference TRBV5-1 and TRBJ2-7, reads KAGVTQTPRYLIKTRGQQVTLSCSPISGHRSVSWYQQTPGQGLQFLFEYFSETQRNKGNFPGRFSGRQFSNSRSEMNVSTLELGDSALYLCASSRLGQEISEQYFGPGTRLTVT.